This is a list of T cell receptor beta chains from one sample in a study of early T cells in non-severe SARS-CoV-2 infection. From the 5' RACE reads, TCRdb called clonotypes with MiXCR, one entry per CDR3 protein. The table has about 60,000 distinct CDR3 sequences, around 12% seen once. Input material: whole blood. These receptors all come from an adult who was a healthcare worker with PCR-confirmed SARS-CoV-2 infection or an uninfected control (not recorded which). Each CDR3 is given with its conserved first and last residue. Fields, in order: D gene, V gene, J gene, clone size, CDR3 DNA, CDR3 protein. The D gene is left open where the match is weak. A row's size may be missing; if present it is once, few, many or a size class.

TRBD1	TRBV29-1	TRBJ2-3	.	TGCAGCGTTCGGGGGCAGGGGGCTTCAGATACGCAGTATTTT	CSVRGQGASDTQYF
TRBD1	TRBV7-9	TRBJ1-6	few	TGTGCCAGCAGCGTCACAGGGGTCCGATCACCCCTCCACTTT	CASSVTGVRSPLHF
.	TRBV12-3/TRBV12-4	TRBJ2-7	many	TGTGCCAGCAGTTTGGGGGGAACTGCTGGCTACGAGCAGTACTTC	CASSLGGTAGYEQYF
TRBD2	TRBV29-1	TRBJ2-5	few	TGCAGCGCAAAAGCGGGGGCCTGGGGAGAGACCCAGTACTTC	CSAKAGAWGETQYF
.	TRBV2	TRBJ2-7	many	TGTGCCAGCAGTGCCAGACAGCTTAACTTTAACGAGCAGTACTTC	CASSARQLNFNEQYF
TRBD1	TRBV7-9	TRBJ2-6	many	TGTGCCAGCAGCTTTCCCCCGGGACAGCTCTACTCTGGGGCCAACGTCCTGACTTTC	CASSFPPGQLYSGANVLTF
TRBD1	TRBV6-6	TRBJ2-7	.	TGTGCCAGCAGTTACGGACAGGGGGTGGACGAGCAGTACTTC	CASSYGQGVDEQYF
TRBD1	TRBV14	TRBJ1-4	many	TGTGCCAGCAGCCAGTGGGACAGGGGAAATGAAAAACTGTTTTTT	CASSQWDRGNEKLFF
TRBD1	TRBV5-5	TRBJ1-2	many	TGTGCCAGCAGCTTTTATACAGGGGATGGCTACACCTTC	CASSFYTGDGYTF
TRBD1	TRBV19	TRBJ1-2	.	TGTGCCAGTAGTGATAGACAGGGTGGCTACACCTTC	CASSDRQGGYTF
TRBD1	TRBV5-1	TRBJ1-5	few	TGCGCCAGCAGCTCCGGGACAGATAATCAGCCCCAGCATTTT	CASSSGTDNQPQHF
TRBD1	TRBV6-1	TRBJ2-5	.	TGTGCCAGCAGTGTGGGAGGTGGTGGGACAGGAATGACCCCGTACTTC	CASSVGGGGTGMTPYF
.	TRBV7-8	TRBJ1-6	.	TGTGCCAGCAGGGGAGGGGCCCCAGGCTCCTATAATTCACCCCTCCACTTT	CASRGGAPGSYNSPLHF
.	TRBV18	TRBJ1-1	few	TGTGCCAGCTCACCCCCCGGCAGGGGATTTGGTCTGGGCACTGAAGCTTTCTTT	CASSPPGRGFGLGTEAFF
.	TRBV15	TRBJ1-1	many	TGTGCCACCAGCAGGCAACTGAACACTGAAGCTTTCTTT	CATSRQLNTEAFF
TRBD2	TRBV18	TRBJ2-1	.	TGTGCCAGCTCACCACGGTCTAGCGGGAGCGCCACGGAGCAGTTCTTC	CASSPRSSGSATEQFF
.	TRBV28	TRBJ2-3	many	TGTGCCAGCATCGGAAATGTAGATACGCAGTATTTT	CASIGNVDTQYF
TRBD2	TRBV4-2	TRBJ2-1	many	TGTGCCAGCAGCCAAGATAGTACGGGACTAGCGGGGATCAATGAGCAGTTCTTC	CASSQDSTGLAGINEQFF
TRBD2	TRBV10-2	TRBJ2-3	.	TGCGCCAGCAGTGAGCCCAGGACTAGTGGCACAGATACGCAGTATTTT	CASSEPRTSGTDTQYF
.	TRBV7-9	TRBJ1-1	once	TGTGCCAGCAGCCGGTTGGGCACTGATGCTTTCTTT	CASSRLGTDAFF
.	TRBV11-2	TRBJ2-2	many	TGTGCCAGCAGCCTAACAGGGCAGTTCGGTCAGGGCGGGGAGCTGTTTTTT	CASSLTGQFGQGGELFF
.	TRBV7-8	TRBJ2-1	few	TGTGCCAGCAGCTTAGCCCCCTACAATGAGCAGTTCTTC	CASSLAPYNEQFF
.	TRBV18	TRBJ2-7	few	TGTGCCAGCTCAAGTACCCTCGAGCAGTACTTC	CASSSTLEQYF
.	TRBV27	TRBJ2-2	.	TGTGCCAGCAGCCGGAGGGTACTCAGCACCGGGGAGCTGTTTTTT	CASSRRVLSTGELFF
.	TRBV9	TRBJ2-4	many	TGTGCCAGCAGTCGGCAGGGCGAAAACATTCAGTACTTC	CASSRQGENIQYF